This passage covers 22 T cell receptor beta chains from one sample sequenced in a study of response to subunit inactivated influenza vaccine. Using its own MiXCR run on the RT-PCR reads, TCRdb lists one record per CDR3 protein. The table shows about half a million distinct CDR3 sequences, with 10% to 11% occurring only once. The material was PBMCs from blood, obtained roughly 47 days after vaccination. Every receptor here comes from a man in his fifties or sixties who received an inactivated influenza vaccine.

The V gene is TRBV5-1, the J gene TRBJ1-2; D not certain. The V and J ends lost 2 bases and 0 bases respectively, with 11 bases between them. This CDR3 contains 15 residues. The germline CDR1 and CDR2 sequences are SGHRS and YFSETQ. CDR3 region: CASSFDHGANYGYTF. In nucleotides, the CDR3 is TGCGCCAGCAGCTTTGACCACGGAGCTAACTATGGCTACACCTTC.

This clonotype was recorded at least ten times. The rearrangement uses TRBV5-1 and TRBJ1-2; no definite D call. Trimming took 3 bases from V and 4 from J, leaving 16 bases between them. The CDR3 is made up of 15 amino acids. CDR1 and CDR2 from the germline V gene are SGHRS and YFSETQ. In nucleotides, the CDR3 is TGCGCCAGCAGCTCCCGGAGTTCTGCGGGCTATGGCTACACCTTC. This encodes CASSSRSSAGYGYTF.

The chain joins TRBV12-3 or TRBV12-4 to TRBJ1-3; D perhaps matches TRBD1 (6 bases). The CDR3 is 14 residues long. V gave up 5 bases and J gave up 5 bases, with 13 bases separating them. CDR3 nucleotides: TGTGCCAGCAGTACTCGGGACACCAGAAACACCATATATTTT. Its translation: CASSTRDTRNTIYF.

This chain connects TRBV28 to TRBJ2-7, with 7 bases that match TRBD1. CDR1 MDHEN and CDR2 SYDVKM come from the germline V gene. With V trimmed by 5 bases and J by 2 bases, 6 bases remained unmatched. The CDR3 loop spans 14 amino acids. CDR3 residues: CASSTTGQTYEQYF. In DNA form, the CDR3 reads TGTGCCAGCAGTACGACAGGGCAGACCTACGAGCAGTACTTC.

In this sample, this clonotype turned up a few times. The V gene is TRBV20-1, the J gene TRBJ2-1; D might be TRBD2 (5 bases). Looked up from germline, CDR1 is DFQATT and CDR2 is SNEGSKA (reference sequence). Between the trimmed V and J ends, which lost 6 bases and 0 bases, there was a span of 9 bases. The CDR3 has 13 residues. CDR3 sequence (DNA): TGCAGTGCGAAGCGGAGCTCCTACAATGAGCAGTTCTTC. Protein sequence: CSAKRSSYNEQFF.

CDR3 in amino acids: CASSQEGRQLNTEAFF. The CDR3, as DNA: TGCGCCAGCAGCCAAGAGGGAAGGCAGCTGAACACTGAAGCTTTCTTT. The V call is TRBV4-1, the J call TRBJ1-1; the D is unclear. Germline CDR1 is MGHRA and CDR2 is YSYEKL. The CDR3 sequence is 16 residues long. V lost 0 bases to trimming and J lost 0 bases, with 11 bases between them.

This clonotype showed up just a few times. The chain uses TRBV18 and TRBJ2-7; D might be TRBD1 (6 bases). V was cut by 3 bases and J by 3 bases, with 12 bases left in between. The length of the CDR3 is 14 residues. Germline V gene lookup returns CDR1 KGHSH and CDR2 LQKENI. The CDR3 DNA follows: TGTGCCAGCTCACCCGGGACACGCGACTACGAGCAGTACTTC. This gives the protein CASSPGTRDYEQYF.

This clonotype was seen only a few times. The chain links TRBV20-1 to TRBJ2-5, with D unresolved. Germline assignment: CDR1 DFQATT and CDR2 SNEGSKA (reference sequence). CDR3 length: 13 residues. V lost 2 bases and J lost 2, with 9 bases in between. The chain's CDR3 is CSARKTAQETQYF. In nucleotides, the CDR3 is TGCAGTGCTAGAAAAACAGCTCAAGAGACCCAGTACTTC.

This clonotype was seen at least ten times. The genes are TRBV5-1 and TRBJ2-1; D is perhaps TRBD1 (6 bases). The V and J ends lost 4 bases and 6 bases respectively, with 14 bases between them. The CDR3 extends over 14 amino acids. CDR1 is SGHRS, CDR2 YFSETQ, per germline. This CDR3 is CASSVPLQGNEQFF. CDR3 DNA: TGCGCCAGCAGCGTGCCACTACAGGGCAATGAGCAGTTCTTC.

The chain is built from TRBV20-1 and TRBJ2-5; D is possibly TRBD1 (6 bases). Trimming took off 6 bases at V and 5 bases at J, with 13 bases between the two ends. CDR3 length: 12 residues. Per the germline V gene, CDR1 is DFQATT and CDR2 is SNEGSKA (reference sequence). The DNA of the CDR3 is TGCAGTGCAAGACAGGTTTGGGAGACCCAGTACTTC. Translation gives CSARQVWETQYF.

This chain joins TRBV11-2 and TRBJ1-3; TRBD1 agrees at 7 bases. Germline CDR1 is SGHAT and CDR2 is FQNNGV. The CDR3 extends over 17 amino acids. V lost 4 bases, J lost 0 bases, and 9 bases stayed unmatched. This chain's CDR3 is CASSSLRGNFSGNTIYF. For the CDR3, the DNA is TGTGCCAGCAGCTCGCTCAGGGGGAACTTCTCTGGAAACACCATATATTTT. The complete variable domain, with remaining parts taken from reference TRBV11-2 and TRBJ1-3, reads EAGVAQSPRYKIIEKRQSVAFWCNPISGHATLYWYQQILGQGPKLLIQFQNNGVVDDSQLPKDRFSAERLKGVDSTLKIQPAKLEDSAVYLCASSSLRGNFSGNTIYFGEGSWLTVV.

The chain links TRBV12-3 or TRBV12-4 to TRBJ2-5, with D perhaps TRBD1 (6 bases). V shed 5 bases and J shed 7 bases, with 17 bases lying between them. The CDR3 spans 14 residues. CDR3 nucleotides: TGTGCCAGCAGTGATCGGACAGCCATAGGGACCCAGTACTTC. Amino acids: CASSDRTAIGTQYF.

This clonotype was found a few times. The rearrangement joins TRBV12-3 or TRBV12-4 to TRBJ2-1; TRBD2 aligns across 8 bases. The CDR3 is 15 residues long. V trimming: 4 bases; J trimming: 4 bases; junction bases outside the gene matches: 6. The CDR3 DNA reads TGTGCCAGCAGTTACGGGGGGGCCGCTTACAATGAGCAGTTCTTC. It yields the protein CASSYGGAAYNEQFF.

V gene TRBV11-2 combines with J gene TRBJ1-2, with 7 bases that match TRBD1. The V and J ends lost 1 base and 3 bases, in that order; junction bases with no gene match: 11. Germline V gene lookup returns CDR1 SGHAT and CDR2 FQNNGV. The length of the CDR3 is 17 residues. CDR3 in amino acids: CASSLGDSAFEDYGYTF. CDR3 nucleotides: TGTGCCAGCAGCTTAGGGGACAGTGCCTTTGAGGACTATGGCTACACCTTC.

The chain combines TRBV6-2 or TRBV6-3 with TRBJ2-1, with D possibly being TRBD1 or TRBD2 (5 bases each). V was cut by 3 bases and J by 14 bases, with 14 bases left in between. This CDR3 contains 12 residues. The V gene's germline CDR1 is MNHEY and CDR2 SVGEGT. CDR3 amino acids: CASSYMGVWEFF. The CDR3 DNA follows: TGTGCCAGCAGTTATATGGGGGTGTGGGAGTTCTTC.

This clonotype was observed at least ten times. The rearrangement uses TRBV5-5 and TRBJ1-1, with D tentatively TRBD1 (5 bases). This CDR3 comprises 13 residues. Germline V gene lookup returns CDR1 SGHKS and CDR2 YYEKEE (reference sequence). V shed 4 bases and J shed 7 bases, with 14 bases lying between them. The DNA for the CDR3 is TGTGCCAGCAGCGTCGCAGGGTGGGGTGAAGCTTTCTTT. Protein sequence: CASSVAGWGEAFF.

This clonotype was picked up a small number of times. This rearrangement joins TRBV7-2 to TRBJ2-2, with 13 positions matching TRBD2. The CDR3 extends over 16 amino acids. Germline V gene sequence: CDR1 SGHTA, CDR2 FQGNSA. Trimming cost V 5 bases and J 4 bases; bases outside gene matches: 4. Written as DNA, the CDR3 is TGTGCCAGCAGCCCGACTAGCGGGGGGATCACCGGGGAGCTGTTTTTT. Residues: CASSPTSGGITGELFF.

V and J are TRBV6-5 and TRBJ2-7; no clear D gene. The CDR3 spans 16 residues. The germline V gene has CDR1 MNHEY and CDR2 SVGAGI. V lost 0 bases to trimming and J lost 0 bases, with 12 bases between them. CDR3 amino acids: CASSYSYRSSSYEQYF. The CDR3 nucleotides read TGTGCCAGCAGTTACTCGTATAGGTCGAGCTCCTACGAGCAGTACTTC.

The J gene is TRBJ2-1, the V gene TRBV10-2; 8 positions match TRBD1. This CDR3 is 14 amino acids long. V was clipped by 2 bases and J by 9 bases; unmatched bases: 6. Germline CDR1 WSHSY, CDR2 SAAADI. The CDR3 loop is CASSEARGLIEQFF. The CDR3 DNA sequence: TGCGCCAGCAGTGAGGCCAGGGGGCTGATTGAGCAGTTCTTC.

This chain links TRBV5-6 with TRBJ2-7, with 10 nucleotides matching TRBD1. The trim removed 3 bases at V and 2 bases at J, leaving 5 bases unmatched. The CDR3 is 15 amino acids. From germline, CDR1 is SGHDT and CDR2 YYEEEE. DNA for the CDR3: TGTGCCAGCAGCTCGCCCGGGACAGGGGCCTACGAGCAGTACTTC. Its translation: CASSSPGTGAYEQYF.

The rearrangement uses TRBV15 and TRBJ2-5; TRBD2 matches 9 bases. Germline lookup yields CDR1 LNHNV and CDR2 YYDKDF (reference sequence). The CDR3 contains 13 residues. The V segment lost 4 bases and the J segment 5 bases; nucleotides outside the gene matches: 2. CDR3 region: CATSTAGGETQYF. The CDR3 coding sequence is TGTGCCACCAGCACTGCGGGGGGGGAGACCCAGTACTTC.

The CDR3 loop is CASSVAPEDRLWEQYF. The CDR3 nucleotides are TGTGCCAGCAGCGTAGCTCCGGAAGACAGATTATGGGAGCAGTACTTC. The chain carries TRBV9 and TRBJ2-7; D is perhaps TRBD1 (5 bases). This CDR3 comprises 16 residues. Trimming took 0 bases from V and 7 from J, leaving 20 bases between them. Germline V lookup: CDR1 SGDLS, CDR2 YYNGEE. The complete variable domain, with remaining parts taken from reference TRBV9 and TRBJ2-7, reads DSGVTQTPKHLITATGQRVTLRCSPRSGDLSVYWYQQSLDQGLQFLIQYYNGEERAKGNILERFSAQQFPDLHSELNLSSLELGDSALYFCASSVAPEDRLWEQYFGPGTRLTVT.